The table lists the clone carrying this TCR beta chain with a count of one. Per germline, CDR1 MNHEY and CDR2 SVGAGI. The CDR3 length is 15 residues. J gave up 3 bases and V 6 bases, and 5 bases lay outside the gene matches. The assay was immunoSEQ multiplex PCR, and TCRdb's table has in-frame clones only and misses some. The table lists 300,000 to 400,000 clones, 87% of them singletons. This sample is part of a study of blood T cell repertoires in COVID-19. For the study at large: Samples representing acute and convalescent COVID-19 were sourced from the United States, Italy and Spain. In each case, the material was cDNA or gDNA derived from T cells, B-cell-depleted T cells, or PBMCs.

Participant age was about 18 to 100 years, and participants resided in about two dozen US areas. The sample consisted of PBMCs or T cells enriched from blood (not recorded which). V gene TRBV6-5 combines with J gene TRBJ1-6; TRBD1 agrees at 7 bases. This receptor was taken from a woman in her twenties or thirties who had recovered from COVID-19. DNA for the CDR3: TGTGCCAGCAGCCCCGGGACAGTCTATAATTCACCCCTCCACTTT. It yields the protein CASSPGTVYNSPLHF.